This note documents a single T cell receptor beta chain sequence. Its antigen is undetermined. The data belong to a study of T cell repertoires in aging, cancer and after chemotherapy. The overall study: The full dataset contained several million TCR reads. Findings and caveats of the study: Compared with age-matched healthy donors, untreated hematological or solid cancer patients showed higher blood TCR clonality. In hematological cancer patients, infiltrated lymphoid organs may have impaired thymic emigration or peripheral T cell expansion. Across the chemotherapy interval, each cancer cohort showed higher median generation probability, suggesting thymic rebound.

Trimming removed 3 bases from V and 3 bases from J, with 14 bases in between. This CDR3 is built from 15 residues. The germline CDR1 and CDR2 sequences are KGHSH and LQKENI. Multiplex touch-down PCR with TRB-A/B primers amplified rearranged V-D-J TRB sequences. TCRdb re-derived calls from the multiplex PCR reads in MiXCR, one entry per CDR3 protein. The table includes about 4,700 distinct CDR3 sequences, 35% to 45% detected once. The template was genomic DNA from peripheral blood, not RNA. The TCR comes from a human donor with a blood cancer. What was sequenced was blood. The chain employs TRBV18 and TRBJ1-1; no firm D call. Written as DNA, the CDR3 is TGTGCCAGCTCACCCTTGTTGACCGGGGACACTGAAGCTTTCTTT. The encoded protein is CASSPLLTGDTEAFF. The variable domain in full, with the rest retrieved from reference TRBV18 and TRBJ1-1, is NAGVMQNPRHLVRRRGQEARLRCSPMKGHSHVYWYRQLPEEGLKFMVYLQKENIIDESGMPKERFSAEFPKEGPSILRIQQVVRGDSAAYFCASSPLLTGDTEAFFGQGTRLTVV.